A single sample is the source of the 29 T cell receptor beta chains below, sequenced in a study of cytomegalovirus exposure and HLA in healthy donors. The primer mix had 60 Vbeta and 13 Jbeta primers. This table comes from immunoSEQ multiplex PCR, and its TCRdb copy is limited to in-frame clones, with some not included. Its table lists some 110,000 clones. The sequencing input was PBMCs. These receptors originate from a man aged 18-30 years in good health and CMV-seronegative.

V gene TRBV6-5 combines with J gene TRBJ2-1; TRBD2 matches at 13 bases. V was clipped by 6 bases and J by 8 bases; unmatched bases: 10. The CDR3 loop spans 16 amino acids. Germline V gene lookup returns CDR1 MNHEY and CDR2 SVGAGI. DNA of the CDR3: TGTGCCAGCAGCTACACTCGGACTAGCGGGAGCCATGAGCAGTTCTTC. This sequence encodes CASSYTRTSGSHEQFF.

CDR3 in DNA: TGTGCCAGCAGTGCAGACCAGGGAGGGAGGACCGGGGAGCTGTTTTTT. Translation gives CASSADQGGRTGELFF. The V and J genes are TRBV2 and TRBJ2-2, with 7 bases lining up with TRBD2. CDR3 length: 16 amino acids. V shed 4 bases and J 5 bases; nucleotides not matched to a gene: 10. Germline V gene lookup returns CDR1 SNHLY and CDR2 FYNNEI.

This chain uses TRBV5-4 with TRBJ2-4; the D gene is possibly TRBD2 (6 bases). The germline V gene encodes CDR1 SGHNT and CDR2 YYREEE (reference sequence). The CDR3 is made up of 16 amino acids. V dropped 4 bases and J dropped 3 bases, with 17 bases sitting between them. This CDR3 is CASSGDLTWGKNIQYF. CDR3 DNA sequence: TGTGCCAGCAGCGGGGACTTAACTTGGGGCAAAAACATTCAGTACTTC.

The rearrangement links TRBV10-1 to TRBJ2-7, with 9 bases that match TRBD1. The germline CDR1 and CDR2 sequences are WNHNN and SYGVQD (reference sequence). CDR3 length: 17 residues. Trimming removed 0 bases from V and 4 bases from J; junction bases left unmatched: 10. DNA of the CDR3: TGCGCCAGCAGTGAGTCGATCAGGACAGGGGAAAGGTACGAGCAGTACTTC. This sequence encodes CASSESIRTGERYEQYF.

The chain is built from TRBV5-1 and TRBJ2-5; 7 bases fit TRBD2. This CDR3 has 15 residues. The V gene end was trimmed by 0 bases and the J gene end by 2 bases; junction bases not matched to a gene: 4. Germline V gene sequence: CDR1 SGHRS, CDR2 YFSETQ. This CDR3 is CASSLARGGQETQYF. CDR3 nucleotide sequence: TGCGCCAGCAGCTTGGCTAGGGGAGGGCAAGAGACCCAGTACTTC.

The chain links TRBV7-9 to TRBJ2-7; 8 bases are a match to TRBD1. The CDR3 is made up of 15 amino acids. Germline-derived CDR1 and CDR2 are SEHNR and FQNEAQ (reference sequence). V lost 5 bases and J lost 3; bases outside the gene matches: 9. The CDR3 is CASSKRQGAVYEQYF. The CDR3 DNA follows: TGTGCCAGCAGCAAAAGGCAGGGGGCGGTCTACGAGCAGTACTTC.

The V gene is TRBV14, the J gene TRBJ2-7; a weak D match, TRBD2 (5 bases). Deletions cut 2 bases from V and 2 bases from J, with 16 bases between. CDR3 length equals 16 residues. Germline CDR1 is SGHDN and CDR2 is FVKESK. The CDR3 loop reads CASSQQPGLDPYEQYF. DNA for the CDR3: TGTGCCAGCAGCCAACAACCCGGACTCGACCCCTACGAGCAGTACTTC.

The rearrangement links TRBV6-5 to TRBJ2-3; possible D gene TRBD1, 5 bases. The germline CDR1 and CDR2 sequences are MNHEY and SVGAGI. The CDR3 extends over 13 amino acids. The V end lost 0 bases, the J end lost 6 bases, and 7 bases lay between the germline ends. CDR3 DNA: TGTGCCAGCAGTTACTCGGGGCGGGATACGCAGTATTTT. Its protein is CASSYSGRDTQYF.

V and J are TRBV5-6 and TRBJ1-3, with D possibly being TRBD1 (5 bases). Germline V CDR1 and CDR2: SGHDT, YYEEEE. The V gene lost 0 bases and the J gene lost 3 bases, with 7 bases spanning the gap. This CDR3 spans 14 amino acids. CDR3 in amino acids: CASSLGGFGNTIYF. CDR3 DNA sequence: TGTGCCAGCAGCTTGGGGGGCTTTGGAAACACCATATATTTT. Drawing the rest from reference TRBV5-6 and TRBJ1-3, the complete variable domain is DAGVTQSPTHLIKTRGQQVTLRCSPKSGHDTVSWYQQALGQGPQFIFQYYEEEERQRGNFPDRFSGHQFPNYSSELNVNALLLGDSALYLCASSLGGFGNTIYFGEGSWLTVV.

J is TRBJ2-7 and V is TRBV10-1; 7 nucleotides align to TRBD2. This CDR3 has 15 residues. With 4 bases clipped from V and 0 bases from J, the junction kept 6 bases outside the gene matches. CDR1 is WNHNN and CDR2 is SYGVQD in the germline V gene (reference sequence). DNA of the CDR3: TGCGCCAGCAGTGCCCACACTAGCGCCTCCTACGAGCAGTACTTC. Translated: CASSAHTSASYEQYF.

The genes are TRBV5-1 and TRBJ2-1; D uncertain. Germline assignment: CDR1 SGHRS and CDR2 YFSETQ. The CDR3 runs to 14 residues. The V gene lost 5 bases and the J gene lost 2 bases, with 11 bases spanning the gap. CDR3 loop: CASSFRGPYNEQFF. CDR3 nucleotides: TGCGCCAGCAGTTTTAGAGGTCCCTACAATGAGCAGTTCTTC. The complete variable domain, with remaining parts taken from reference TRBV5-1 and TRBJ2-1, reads KAGVTQTPRYLIKTRGQQVTLSCSPISGHRSVSWYQQTPGQGLQFLFEYFSETQRNKGNFPGRFSGRQFSNSRSEMNVSTLELGDSALYLCASSFRGPYNEQFFGPGTRLTVL.

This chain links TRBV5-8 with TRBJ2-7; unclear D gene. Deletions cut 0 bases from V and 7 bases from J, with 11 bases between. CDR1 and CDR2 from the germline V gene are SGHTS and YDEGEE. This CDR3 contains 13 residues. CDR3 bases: TGTGCCAGCAGCTTGGACAGTTCTACGGAGCAGTACTTC. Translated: CASSLDSSTEQYF.

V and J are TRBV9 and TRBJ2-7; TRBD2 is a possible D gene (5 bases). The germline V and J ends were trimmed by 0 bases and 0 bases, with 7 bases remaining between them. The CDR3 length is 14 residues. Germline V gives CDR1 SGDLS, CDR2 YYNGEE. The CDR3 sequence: CASSVGGDSYEQYF. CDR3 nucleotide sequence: TGTGCCAGCAGCGTAGGGGGAGACTCCTACGAGCAGTACTTC.

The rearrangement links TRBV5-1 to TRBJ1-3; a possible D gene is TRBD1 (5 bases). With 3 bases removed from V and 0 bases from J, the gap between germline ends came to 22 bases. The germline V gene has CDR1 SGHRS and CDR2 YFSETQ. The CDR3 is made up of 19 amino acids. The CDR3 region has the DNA TGCGCCAGCAGCTGGGGCATGCACTCTGGATTTAGCTCTGGAAACACCATATATTTT. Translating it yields CASSWGMHSGFSSGNTIYF.

The CDR3 loop reads CASSQGLEYEQYF. The CDR3 DNA reads as TGTGCCAGCAGCCAGGGACTAGAATACGAGCAGTACTTC. The rearrangement joins TRBV5-6 to TRBJ2-7, with 8 nucleotides matching TRBD2. This CDR3 spans 13 amino acids. Germline V CDR1 and CDR2: SGHDT, YYEEEE. J lost 4 bases, V lost 4 bases, and 4 bases had no gene match. Based on the CDR3 plus reference TRBV5-6 and TRBJ2-7, the full variable domain is DAGVTQSPTHLIKTRGQQVTLRCSPKSGHDTVSWYQQALGQGPQFIFQYYEEEERQRGNFPDRFSGHQFPNYSSELNVNALLLGDSALYLCASSQGLEYEQYFGPGTRLTVT.

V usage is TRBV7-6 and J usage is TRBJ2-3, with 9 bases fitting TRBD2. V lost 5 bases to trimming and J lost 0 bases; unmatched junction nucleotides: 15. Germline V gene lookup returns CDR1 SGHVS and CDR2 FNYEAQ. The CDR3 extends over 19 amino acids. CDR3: CASSPRPSGTRASTDTQYF. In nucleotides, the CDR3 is TGTGCCAGCAGCCCTCGTCCTAGCGGGACCCGTGCTAGCACAGATACGCAGTATTTT.

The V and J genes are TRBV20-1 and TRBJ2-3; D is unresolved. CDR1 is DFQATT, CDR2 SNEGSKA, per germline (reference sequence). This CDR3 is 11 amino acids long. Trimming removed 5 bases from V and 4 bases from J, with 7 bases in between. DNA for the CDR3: TGCAGTGCTCGGGTATCAGATACGCAGTATTTT. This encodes CSARVSDTQYF.

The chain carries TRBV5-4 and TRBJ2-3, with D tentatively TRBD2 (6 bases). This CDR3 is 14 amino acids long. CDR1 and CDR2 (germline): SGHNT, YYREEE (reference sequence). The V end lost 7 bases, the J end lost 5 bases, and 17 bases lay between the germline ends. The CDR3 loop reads CASGWDFGGDTQYF. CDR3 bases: TGTGCCAGCGGCTGGGACTTCGGAGGAGATACGCAGTATTTT.

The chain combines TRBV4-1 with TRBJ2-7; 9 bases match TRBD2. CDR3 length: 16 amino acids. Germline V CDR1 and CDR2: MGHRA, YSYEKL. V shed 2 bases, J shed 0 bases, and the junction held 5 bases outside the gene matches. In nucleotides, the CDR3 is TGCGCCAGCAGCCAATTGGCGGGGGGGACCTCCTACGAGCAGTACTTC. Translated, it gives CASSQLAGGTSYEQYF.

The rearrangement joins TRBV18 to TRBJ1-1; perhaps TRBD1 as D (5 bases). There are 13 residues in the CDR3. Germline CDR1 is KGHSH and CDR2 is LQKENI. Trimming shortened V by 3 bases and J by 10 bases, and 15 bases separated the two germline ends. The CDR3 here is CASSPPVGGRAFF. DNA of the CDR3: TGTGCCAGCTCACCTCCTGTTGGGGGGAGAGCTTTCTTT.

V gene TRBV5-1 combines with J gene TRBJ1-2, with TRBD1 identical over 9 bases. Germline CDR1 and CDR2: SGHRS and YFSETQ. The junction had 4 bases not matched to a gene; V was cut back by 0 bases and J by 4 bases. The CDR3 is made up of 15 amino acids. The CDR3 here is CASSLALQGAYGYTF. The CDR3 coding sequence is TGCGCCAGCAGCTTGGCCCTACAGGGGGCCTATGGCTACACCTTC.

CDR3 sequence: CASSQSWAKHSNQPQHF. In DNA form, the CDR3 reads TGTGCCAGCTCACAGTCTTGGGCTAAACATAGCAATCAGCCCCAGCATTTT. The V gene is TRBV19, the J gene TRBJ1-5; D ambiguous. Trimming removed 9 bases at V and 0 bases at J, with 21 bases between. Germline CDR1 reads LNHDA; CDR2 reads SQIVND (reference sequence). There are 17 residues in the CDR3.

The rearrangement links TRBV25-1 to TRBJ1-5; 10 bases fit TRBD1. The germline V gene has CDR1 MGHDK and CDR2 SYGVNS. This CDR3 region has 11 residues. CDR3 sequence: CGQGAGQPQHF. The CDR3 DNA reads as TGTGGACAGGGGGCGGGTCAGCCCCAGCATTTT.

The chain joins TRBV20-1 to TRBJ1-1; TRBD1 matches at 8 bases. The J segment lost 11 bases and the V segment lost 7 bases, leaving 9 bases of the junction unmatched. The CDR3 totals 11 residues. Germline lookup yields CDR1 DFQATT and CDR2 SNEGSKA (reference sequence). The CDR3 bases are TGCAGTGTCAGGACAGGGAGTCCGGCTTTCTTT. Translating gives CSVRTGSPAFF.

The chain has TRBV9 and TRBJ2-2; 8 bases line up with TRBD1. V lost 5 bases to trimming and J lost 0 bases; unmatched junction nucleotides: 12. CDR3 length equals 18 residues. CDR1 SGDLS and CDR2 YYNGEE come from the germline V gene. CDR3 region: CASRLGQEGSPNTGELFF. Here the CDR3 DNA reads TGTGCCAGCAGGCTGGGACAGGAGGGGTCCCCGAACACCGGGGAGCTGTTTTTT.

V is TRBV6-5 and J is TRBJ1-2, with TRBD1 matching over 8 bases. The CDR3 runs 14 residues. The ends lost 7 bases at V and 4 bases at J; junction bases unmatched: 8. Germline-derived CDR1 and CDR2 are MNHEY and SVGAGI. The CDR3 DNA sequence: TGTGCCAGCACCGCTTCAGGGGGCCCCTATGGCTACACCTTC. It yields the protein CASTASGGPYGYTF.

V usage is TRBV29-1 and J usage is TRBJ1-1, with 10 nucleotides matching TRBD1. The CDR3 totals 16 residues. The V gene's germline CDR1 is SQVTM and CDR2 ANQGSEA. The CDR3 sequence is CSSRETGGFRNTEAFF. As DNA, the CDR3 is TGCAGTTCTAGGGAGACAGGGGGCTTTAGGAACACTGAAGCTTTCTTT.

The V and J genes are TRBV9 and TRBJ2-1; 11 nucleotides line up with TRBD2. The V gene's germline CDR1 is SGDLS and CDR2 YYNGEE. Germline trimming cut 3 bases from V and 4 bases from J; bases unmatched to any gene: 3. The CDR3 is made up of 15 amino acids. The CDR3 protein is CASSARLAGYNEQFF. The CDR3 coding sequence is TGTGCCAGCAGCGCCAGACTAGCGGGGTACAATGAGCAGTTCTTC.

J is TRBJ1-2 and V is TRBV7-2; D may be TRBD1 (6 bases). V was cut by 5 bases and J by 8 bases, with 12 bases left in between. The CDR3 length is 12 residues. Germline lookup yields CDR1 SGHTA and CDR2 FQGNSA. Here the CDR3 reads CASSLTTGGYTF. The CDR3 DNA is TGTGCCAGCAGCCTAACAACAGGGGGCTACACCTTC.